Described below is a single TCR beta chain sequence and its context. This entry belongs to a study of blood T cell repertoires in COVID-19. Some clones are missing from TCRdb's copy, which holds only in-frame ones; the method was immunoSEQ multiplex PCR. The repertoire holds around 160,000 clones, with 70% to 90% as singletons. The germline V gene encodes CDR1 LGHDT and CDR2 YNNKEL (reference sequence). The J segment lost 0 bases and the V segment lost 2 bases, leaving 5 bases of the junction unmatched. This CDR3 region has 17 residues. This sequence originates from a human donor in a cohort sampled during active COVID-19. This chain uses TRBV3-1 (or the pseudogene TRBV3-2) with TRBJ2-1; 9 bases map to TRBD2. Material: peripheral blood. The CDR3 here is CASSQKRGANSYNEQFF. For the CDR3, the DNA is TGTGCCAGCAGCCAAAAGCGGGGGGCCAACTCCTACAATGAGCAGTTCTTC.